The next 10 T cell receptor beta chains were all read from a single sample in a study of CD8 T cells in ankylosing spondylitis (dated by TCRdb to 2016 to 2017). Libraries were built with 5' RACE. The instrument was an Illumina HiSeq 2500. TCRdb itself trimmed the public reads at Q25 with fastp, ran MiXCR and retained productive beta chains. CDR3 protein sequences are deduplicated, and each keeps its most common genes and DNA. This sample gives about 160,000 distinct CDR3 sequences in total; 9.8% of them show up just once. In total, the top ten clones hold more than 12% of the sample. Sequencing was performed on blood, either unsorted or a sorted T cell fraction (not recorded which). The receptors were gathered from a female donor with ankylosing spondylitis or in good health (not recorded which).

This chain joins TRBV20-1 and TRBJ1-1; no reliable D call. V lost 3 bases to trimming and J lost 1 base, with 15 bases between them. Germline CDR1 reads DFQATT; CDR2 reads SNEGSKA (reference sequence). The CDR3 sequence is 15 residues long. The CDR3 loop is CSARGLTISNTEAFF. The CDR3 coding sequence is TGCAGTGCTAGGGGTCTGACGATTTCGAACACTGAAGCTTTCTTT.

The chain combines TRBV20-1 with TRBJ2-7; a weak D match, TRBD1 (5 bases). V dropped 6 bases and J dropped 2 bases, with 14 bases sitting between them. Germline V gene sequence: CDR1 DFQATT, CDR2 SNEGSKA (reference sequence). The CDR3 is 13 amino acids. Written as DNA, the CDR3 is TGCAGTGCCAGTCAGGGCCTAACCTACGAGCAGTACTTC. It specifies CSASQGLTYEQYF.

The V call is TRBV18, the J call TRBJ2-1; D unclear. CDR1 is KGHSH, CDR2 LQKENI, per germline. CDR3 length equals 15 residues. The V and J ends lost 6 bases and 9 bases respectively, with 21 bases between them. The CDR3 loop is CASSGPTYVPTEQFF. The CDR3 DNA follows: TGTGCCAGCTCGGGTCCGACTTACGTCCCCACTGAGCAGTTCTTC. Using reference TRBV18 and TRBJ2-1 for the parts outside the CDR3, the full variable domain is NAGVMQNPRHLVRRRGQEARLRCSPMKGHSHVYWYRQLPEEGLKFMVYLQKENIIDESGMPKERFSAEFPKEGPSILRIQQVVRGDSAAYFCASSGPTYVPTEQFFGPGTRLTVL.

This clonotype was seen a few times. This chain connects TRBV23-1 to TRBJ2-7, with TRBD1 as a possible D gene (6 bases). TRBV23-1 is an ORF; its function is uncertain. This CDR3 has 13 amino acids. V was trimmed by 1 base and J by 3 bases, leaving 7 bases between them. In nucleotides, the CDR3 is TGCGCCAGCAGTCAATGGGGGCACTACGAGCAGTACTTC. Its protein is CASSQWGHYEQYF.

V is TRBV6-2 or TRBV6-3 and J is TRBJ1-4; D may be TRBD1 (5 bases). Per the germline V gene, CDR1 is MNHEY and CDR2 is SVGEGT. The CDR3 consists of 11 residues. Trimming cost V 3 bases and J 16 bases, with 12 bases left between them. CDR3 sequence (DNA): TGTGCCAGCAGTTATGGGGGTGAATCGTTTTTT. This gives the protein CASSYGGESFF.

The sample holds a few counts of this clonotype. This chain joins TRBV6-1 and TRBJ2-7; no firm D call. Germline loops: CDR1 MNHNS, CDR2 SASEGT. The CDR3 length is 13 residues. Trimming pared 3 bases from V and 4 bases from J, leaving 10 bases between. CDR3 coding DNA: TGTGCCAGCAGTGATGGTGGCCTTTACGAGCAGTACTTC. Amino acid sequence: CASSDGGLYEQYF.

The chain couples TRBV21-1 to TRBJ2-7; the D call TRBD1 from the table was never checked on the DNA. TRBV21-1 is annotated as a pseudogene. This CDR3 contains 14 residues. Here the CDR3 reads CASSTGTPPYEQYF. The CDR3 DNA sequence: TGTGCCAGCAGCACTGGGACACCTCCCTACGAGCAGTACTTC.

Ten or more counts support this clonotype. The CDR3 here is CASSLEAPGNEQFF. In DNA, the CDR3 is TGCGCCAGCAGCTTGGAGGCCCCCGGGAATGAGCAGTTCTTC. The V gene is TRBV5-1, the J gene TRBJ2-1, with D uncertain. Trimming removed 0 bases from V and 7 bases from J, with 11 bases in between. Per germline, CDR1 SGHRS and CDR2 YFSETQ. This CDR3 has 14 residues.

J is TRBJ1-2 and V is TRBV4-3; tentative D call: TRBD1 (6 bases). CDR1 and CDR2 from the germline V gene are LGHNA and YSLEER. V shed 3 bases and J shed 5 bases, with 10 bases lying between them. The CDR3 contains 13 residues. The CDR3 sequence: CASSQVTGYGYTF. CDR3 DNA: TGCGCCAGCAGCCAGGTAACAGGGTATGGCTACACCTTC.

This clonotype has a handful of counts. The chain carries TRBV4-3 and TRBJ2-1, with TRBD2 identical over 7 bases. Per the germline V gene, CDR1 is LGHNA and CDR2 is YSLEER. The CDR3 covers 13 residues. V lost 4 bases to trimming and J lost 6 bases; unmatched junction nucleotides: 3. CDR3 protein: CASSPGLLNEQFF. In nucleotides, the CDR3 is TGCGCCAGCAGCCCGGGACTACTCAATGAGCAGTTCTTC.